The 27 T cell receptor beta chains below were found in one sample sequenced in a study of T cell responses to AZD1222 COVID-19 vaccine. Using immunoSEQ multiplex PCR, the repertoire was profiled, and TCRdb retains in-frame clones only, with some absent. Of 140,000 to 150,000 clones listed, about 93% were seen once; the top ten hold approximately 3%. The sample here was peripheral blood, taken on day 0 of MenACWY control vaccination. The source of these receptors is an adult in good health.

CDR3 residues: CASSFGNNEQFF. The CDR3 DNA reads TGTGCCAGTTCTTTCGGAAACAATGAGCAGTTCTTC. The chain recombines TRBV19 with TRBJ2-1; the D is unclear. Germline loops: CDR1 LNHDA, CDR2 SQIVND (reference sequence). Trimming took 8 bases from V and 5 from J, leaving 10 bases between them. The CDR3 contains 12 residues.

This sequence joins TRBV27 and TRBJ1-1; no reliable D call. With 6 bases removed from V and 7 bases from J, the gap between germline ends came to 18 bases. CDR1 and CDR2 from the germline V gene are MNHEY and SMNVEV (reference sequence). The CDR3 spans 14 residues. CDR3 bases: TGTGCCAGCAGCCTGGACGCGCGCCTCAGTGAAGCTTTCTTT. Protein: CASSLDARLSEAFF.

The V call is TRBV28, the J call TRBJ2-7; no firm D call. The CDR3 totals 14 residues. Germline V gene lookup returns CDR1 MDHEN and CDR2 SYDVKM. V lost 6 bases and J 3 bases, leaving 15 bases between the germline ends. As DNA, the CDR3 is TGTGCCAGCAGCGAGCAGCCCTTCGACTACGAGCAGTACTTC. It translates to CASSEQPFDYEQYF.

The genes are TRBV5-4 and TRBJ1-6, with 7 positions matching TRBD1. Trimming at V came to 4 bases and at J to 16 bases, leaving 11 bases not matched to a gene. In germline, CDR1 is SGHNT, CDR2 YYREEE (reference sequence). The CDR3 runs to 13 residues. CDR3 sequence (DNA): TGTGCCAGCAGCGCCAGGGACAGCCTTTTTCTCCACTTT. Translation: CASSARDSLFLHF. Together with reference TRBV5-4 and TRBJ1-6, the CDR3 gives the full variable domain: ETGVTQSPTHLIKTRGQQVTLRCSSQSGHNTVSWYQQALGQGPQFIFQYYREEENGRGNFPPRFSGLQFPNYSSELNVNALELDDSALYLCASSARDSLFLHFGNGTRLTVT.

The chain uses TRBV6-5 and TRBJ1-2; 8 nucleotides align to TRBD1. The CDR3 is 12 residues long. In germline, CDR1 is MNHEY, CDR2 SVGAGI. Unmatched junction bases numbered 1, after V lost 5 bases and J lost 5 bases. Here the CDR3 DNA reads TGTGCCAGCAGTCGGACAGGGTATGGCTACACCTTC. It yields the protein CASSRTGYGYTF.

CDR3 nucleotide sequence: TGCGCCAGCAACAATGGACAGTTATCTTCACCCCTCCACTTT. As protein: CASNNGQLSSPLHF. This chain joins TRBV5-1 and TRBJ1-6; tentative D call: TRBD1 (6 bases). CDR3 length equals 14 residues. Trimming cost V 6 bases and J 9 bases, with 16 bases left between them. Per germline, CDR1 SGHRS and CDR2 YFSETQ.

V and J are TRBV6-2 or TRBV6-3 and TRBJ1-2, with D perhaps matching TRBD1 (5 bases). Germline CDR1 is MNHEY and CDR2 is SVGEGT. Trimming shortened V by 5 bases and J by 3 bases, and 13 bases separated the two germline ends. This CDR3 has 14 residues. In nucleotides, the CDR3 is TGTGCCAGCAGTCACCGGCCAGGGTACTATGGCTACACCTTC. Residues: CASSHRPGYYGYTF.

This chain joins TRBV6-2 or TRBV6-3 and TRBJ2-2; D ambiguous. The germline gives CDR1 MNHEY, CDR2 SVGEGT. This CDR3 spans 15 amino acids. V lost 5 bases and J lost 4, with 14 bases in between. In DNA, the CDR3 is TGTGCCAGCAGTACCCGCAGAGGCCTCACCGGGGAGCTGTTTTTT. The encoded protein is CASSTRRGLTGELFF.

This chain uses TRBV28 with TRBJ1-5; D remains ambiguous. The germline gives CDR1 MDHEN, CDR2 SYDVKM. This CDR3 is 11 amino acids long. The ends were cut back, 8 bases at V and 2 bases at J, with 4 bases in the middle. The CDR3 sequence: CASPGNQPQHF. The CDR3 DNA reads TGTGCCAGCCCTGGCAATCAGCCCCAGCATTTT.

The chain links TRBV5-8 to TRBJ1-1; D gene unclear. The CDR3 has 19 residues. With 0 bases removed from V and 3 bases from J, the gap between germline ends came to 24 bases. CDR1 SGHTS and CDR2 YDEGEE come from the germline V gene. Here the CDR3 reads CASSLGNGRQPSTYTEAFF. The CDR3 nucleotides read TGTGCCAGCAGCTTGGGTAACGGCCGCCAACCTTCTACCTACACTGAAGCTTTCTTT.

This sequence joins TRBV4-1 and TRBJ1-3; no firm D call. The CDR3 is made up of 17 amino acids. Deletions cut 2 bases from V and 0 bases from J, with 14 bases between. The germline gives CDR1 MGHRA, CDR2 YSYEKL. CDR3 amino acids: CASSQRPLDTSGNTIYF. CDR3 nucleotide sequence: TGCGCCAGCAGCCAAAGGCCCCTTGATACCTCTGGAAACACCATATATTTT.

The chain links TRBV27 to TRBJ2-7, with unresolved D. Trimming pared 5 bases from V and 5 bases from J, leaving 19 bases between. This CDR3 has 15 residues. Germline CDR1 reads MNHEY; CDR2 reads SMNVEV (reference sequence). In nucleotides, the CDR3 is TGTGCCAGCAGTAAGACGTGGGTGAGGAATGACGAGCAGTACTTC. Translated: CASSKTWVRNDEQYF.

V gene TRBV27 combines with J gene TRBJ1-4; 11 bases map to TRBD1. The germline V gene encodes CDR1 MNHEY and CDR2 SMNVEV (reference sequence). CDR3 size: 15 residues. Trimming at V came to 1 base and at J to 7 bases, leaving 2 bases not matched to a gene. The CDR3 is CASSLLGTGGEKLFF. CDR3 bases: TGTGCCAGCAGTTTATTGGGGACAGGGGGTGAAAAACTGTTTTTT.

The V gene is TRBV27, the J gene TRBJ1-1, with 8 bases aligning to TRBD1. Trimming cost V 6 bases and J 6 bases; bases outside gene matches: 6. The V gene's germline CDR1 is MNHEY and CDR2 SMNVEV (reference sequence). This CDR3 comprises 13 residues. The CDR3 sequence is CASRKDRGAEAFF. CDR3 coding DNA: TGTGCCAGCAGAAAAGACAGGGGAGCTGAAGCTTTCTTT.

This clone is a singleton in its sample. This chain connects TRBV4-2 to TRBJ2-1; tentatively, D is TRBD1 or TRBD2 (5 bases each). The CDR3 is 17 residues long. V shed 1 base and J shed 0 bases, with 13 bases lying between them. In germline, CDR1 is LGHNA, CDR2 YNFKEQ. The CDR3 DNA sequence: TGTGCCAGCAGCCAAGGCGGGCCAGGGAGCTCCTACAATGAGCAGTTCTTC. Translating it yields CASSQGGPGSSYNEQFF.

The chain has TRBV3-1 (or the pseudogene TRBV3-2) and TRBJ1-3, with TRBD1 as a possible D gene (6 bases). V was shortened by 4 bases and J by 2 bases, with 9 bases between the two germline ends. This CDR3 has 14 amino acids. Per germline, CDR1 LGHDT and CDR2 YNNKEL (reference sequence). This chain's CDR3 is CASSPPGAGNTIYF. For the CDR3, the DNA is TGTGCCAGCAGCCCTCCAGGGGCTGGAAACACCATATATTTT.

This chain connects TRBV9 to TRBJ2-5; TRBD2 aligns across 7 bases. Germline assignment: CDR1 SGDLS and CDR2 YYNGEE. The V gene end was trimmed by 0 bases and the J gene end by 1 base; junction bases not matched to a gene: 6. This CDR3 comprises 16 residues. The CDR3 region is CASSVGVSGSQETQYF. As DNA, the CDR3 is TGTGCCAGCAGCGTAGGAGTTAGCGGGTCCCAAGAGACCCAGTACTTC.

The chain joins TRBV27 to TRBJ1-6, with D perhaps TRBD1 (6 bases). V lost 5 bases and J 9 bases, leaving 17 bases between the germline ends. Germline V lookup: CDR1 MNHEY, CDR2 SMNVEV (reference sequence). This CDR3 spans 15 amino acids. Here the CDR3 reads CASSRPGAAGSPLHF. The DNA of the CDR3 is TGTGCCAGCAGTCGACCAGGGGCCGCAGGTTCACCCCTCCACTTT.

The chain uses TRBV5-1 and TRBJ2-1; D may be TRBD1 or TRBD2 (5 bases each). Trimming took 0 bases from V and 0 from J, leaving 10 bases between them. CDR3 length: 16 amino acids. The germline V gene encodes CDR1 SGHRS and CDR2 YFSETQ. CDR3: CASSLAEGSSYNEQFF. The CDR3 bases are TGCGCCAGCAGCTTGGCCGAGGGGAGCTCCTACAATGAGCAGTTCTTC.

The chain couples TRBV7-3 to TRBJ1-1, with a weak D call TRBD1 (5 bases). Trimming took 6 bases from V and 1 from J, leaving 9 bases between them. The CDR3 spans 13 residues. Germline CDR1 and CDR2: SGHTA and FQGTGA. CDR3 DNA: TGTGCCAGCAGTCCTACAGGGAACACTGAAGCTTTCTTT. Its translation is CASSPTGNTEAFF.

The table lists this clone with a count of one. The chain has TRBV27 and TRBJ2-3; no clear D. V shed 6 bases and J shed 1 base, with 8 bases lying between them. The CDR3 is 13 residues long. Germline loops: CDR1 MNHEY, CDR2 SMNVEV (reference sequence). This CDR3 is CASSPDRTDTQYF. The CDR3 nucleotides read TGTGCCAGCAGCCCGGATCGCACAGATACGCAGTATTTT.

The chain uses TRBV2 and TRBJ1-2; D is unresolved. The V gene's germline CDR1 is SNHLY and CDR2 FYNNEI. This CDR3 spans 13 amino acids. The V gene lost 6 bases and the J gene lost 4 bases, with 12 bases spanning the gap. Here the CDR3 reads CASRRSQAYGYTF. The CDR3 DNA sequence: TGTGCCAGCAGGCGCAGTCAGGCCTATGGCTACACCTTC.

Only a few counts were recorded for this clone. The rearrangement joins TRBV3-1 (or the pseudogene TRBV3-2) to TRBJ1-6; possible D gene TRBD1, 5 bases. The CDR3 extends over 15 amino acids. The V gene's germline CDR1 is LGHDT and CDR2 YNNKEL (reference sequence). The V and J ends lost 6 bases and 6 bases respectively, with 15 bases between them. CDR3 protein: CASRSRGQFNSPLHF. Here the CDR3 DNA reads TGTGCCAGCAGGTCTAGAGGACAATTTAATTCACCCCTCCACTTT.

The chain carries TRBV27 and TRBJ2-1; TRBD2 agrees at 8 bases. J gave up 1 base and V 2 bases, and 10 bases lay outside the gene matches. The germline gives CDR1 MNHEY, CDR2 SMNVEV (reference sequence). This CDR3 has 18 residues. CDR3 sequence: CASSLRGSAGVSYNEQFF. The CDR3 DNA is TGTGCCAGCAGTTTACGCGGGTCAGCGGGAGTGTCCTACAATGAGCAGTTCTTC.

The CDR3 DNA reads as TGTGCCAGCAGCCCAAGATCGAGGGCAGAGACCCAGTACTTC. Protein product: CASSPRSRAETQYF. V is TRBV7-9 and J is TRBJ2-5, with a weak D call TRBD2 (5 bases). Per germline, CDR1 SEHNR and CDR2 FQNEAQ (reference sequence). This CDR3 comprises 14 residues. V was trimmed by 5 bases and J by 4 bases, leaving 14 bases between them.

This chain joins TRBV5-1 and TRBJ2-1; 8 bases are a match to TRBD2. With V trimmed by 0 bases and J by 2 bases, 4 bases remained unmatched. Germline loops: CDR1 SGHRS, CDR2 YFSETQ. The CDR3 runs 16 residues. CDR3: CASSLVGSGTYNEQFF. The DNA for the CDR3 is TGCGCCAGCAGCTTGGTAGGTAGCGGGACCTACAATGAGCAGTTCTTC.

This chain connects TRBV6-5 to TRBJ1-1; D gene unclear. This CDR3 comprises 12 residues. Germline-derived CDR1 and CDR2 are MNHEY and SVGAGI. V was pared by 6 bases and J by 6 bases, with 11 bases between. The CDR3 region is CASSFRGSEAFF. In nucleotides, the CDR3 is TGTGCCAGCAGCTTCCGGGGTTCTGAAGCTTTCTTT.